This TCR beta chain stems from a study of T-cell memory formation after mild COVID-19. V gave up 0 bases and J gave up 4 bases, with 10 bases separating them. The CDR3 consists of 15 residues. Germline V lookup: CDR1 SGHTA, CDR2 FQGNSA. TCRdb redid the calling of the 5' RACE reads with MiXCR, one entry per CDR3 protein. The table lists a few hundred thousand distinct CDR3 sequences, approximately 21% of them singletons. The V and J genes are TRBV7-2 and TRBJ1-5; D unclear. This TCR came from an adult woman who had mild COVID-19 (a few samples of this study predate the infection). Cell type and time point are not known. Sample: PBMCs or a T cell subset sorted from them (not recorded which). This chain's CDR3 is CASSLAYQANQPQHF. The CDR3 DNA is TGTGCCAGCAGCTTAGCGTACCAGGCAAATCAGCCCCAGCATTTT.